The rows below give T cell receptor beta chains drawn from one sample of a study of OX40 agonist ivuxolimab in advanced cancers. The protocol was immunoSEQ multiplex PCR, while the TCRdb copy is restricted to in-frame clones and leaves out a portion. The top ten clones hold roughly 21% of a sample with around 30,000 clones, around 85% of them seen once. The sample consisted of CD4+ or CD8+ T cells sorted from blood, taken in a trial of the OX40 agonist ivuxolimab. These receptors all stem from an adult with an advanced solid tumor such as melanoma, head and neck, liver or kidney cancer. Both conserved end residues are part of each CDR3. The order of the fields is J gene, D gene, CDR3 length, V gene, clone size, CDR3 DNA, CDR3 protein. D genes are given only for firm matches. Rows give clone size only sometimes, using once, few, many, or a class for an expanded clone.

>TRBJ2-6|.|15|TRBV5-5|few
TGTGCCAGCAGCTTTAATCCTAACGGGGCCAACGTCCTGACTTTC
CASSFNPNGANVLTF
>TRBJ1-4|TRBD1|14|TRBV5-1|.
TGCGCCAGCAGCTTAGGGACAGCTAATGAAAAACTGTTTTTT
CASSLGTANEKLFF
>TRBJ1-2|.|14|TRBV27|.
TGTGCCAGCAGTTTATCGCCTGAACGGGTAGTATTGAGCTTC
CASSLSPERVVLSF
>TRBJ2-4|TRBD2|16|TRBV7-2|.
TGTGCCAGCAGCTTGGTCGGCGGGGGAGCCAAAAACATTCAGTACTTC
CASSLVGGGAKNIQYF
>TRBJ1-1|.|16|TRBV10-3|.
TGTGCCATCAGCGACCTCGGGAGGGTTTCAGGGACTGAAGCTTTCTTT
CAISDLGRVSGTEAFF
>TRBJ1-2|TRBD1|13|TRBV27|.
TGTGCCAGCAGTTCTACAGGGGTCAGGGGCTACACCTTC
CASSSTGVRGYTF
>TRBJ1-3|.|11|TRBV6-5|.
TGTGCCACTGGGTCCGGAAACACCATATATTTT
CATGSGNTIYF
>TRBJ2-7|.|14|TRBV5-6|.
TGTGCCAGCAGCTTGGTAGGGGAGGAAGGCGAGCAGTACTTC
CASSLVGEEGEQYF
>TRBJ1-4|.|14|TRBV7-3|.
TGTGCCAGCAGCTTCGGAGGGTCTAATGAAAAACTGTTTTTT
CASSFGGSNEKLFF
>TRBJ2-7|.|12|TRBV7-6|.
TGTGCCAGCAGCTTAGCCGGGGCCGAGCAGTACTTC
CASSLAGAEQYF
>TRBJ2-2|.|15|TRBV4-2|.
TGTGCCAGCAGCCAACCAGAAGGGTACCCGAGGGAGCTGTTTTTT
CASSQPEGYPRELFF
>TRBJ2-1|.|13|TRBV7-2|.
TGTGCCAGCAGCCCTTACTGGAACAATGAGCAGTTCTTC
CASSPYWNNEQFF
>TRBJ2-7|.|13|TRBV27|.
TGTGCCAGCAGTTTAGAACCCGGCTACGAGCAGTACTTC
CASSLEPGYEQYF
>TRBJ1-5|.|15|TRBV21-1|.
TGTGCCAGCAGCAGATACAGGGGTGGGAATCAGCCCCAGCATTTT
CASSRYRGGNQPQHF
>TRBJ1-5|.|15|TRBV15|.
TGTGCCACCAGCAGAGATCGCGGCAGGGGACAGCCCCAGCATTTT
CATSRDRGRGQPQHF
>TRBJ2-1|.|15|TRBV4-1|.
TGCGCCAGCAGCCAAAACCGGGAGAGGTACAATGAGCAGTTCTTC
CASSQNRERYNEQFF